The 32 T cell receptor beta chains reported below all come from one sample, sequenced in a study of T cells in women clearing cervical HPV infection. Clones were read by immunoSEQ multiplex PCR, and TCRdb kept only the in-frame ones, dropping some. This sample's clone table lists approximately 40,000 clones. Sequencing was performed on blood buffy coat. These receptors were obtained from a woman aged 18 to 75 with a cervical HPV16 infection that either progressed to CIN3+ or cleared (not recorded which).

About this clone itself: The read finishes 3 residues shy of the CDR3 end, and the germline J gene is used to complete it. The gene calls are TRBV6-1 and TRBJ1-2; the match to TRBD1 covers 7 bases. The CDR3 is 12 residues long. The germline V gene encodes CDR1 MNHNS and CDR2 SASEGT. Incomplete CDR3 DNA: TGTGCCAGCAGTCAAGGGGGCAGCGGC. This gives the protein CASSQGGSG. The full CDR3 reads CASSQGGSGYTF.

As concerns this clone: The read stops 3 residues short of the end of the CDR3; the missing end is completed from the germline J gene. The chain combines TRBV18 with TRBJ1-2, with D possibly TRBD1 on 6 matching bases. V shed 6 bases and J shed 4 bases, with 12 bases lying between them. CDR3 length equals 13 residues. CDR1 and CDR2 (germline): KGHSH, LQKENI. This chain's CDR3 is CASSHGQTYGYTF. Incomplete CDR3 DNA: TGTGCCAGCTCCCACGGACAGACCTATGGC.

Comments on this clone: The CDR3 goes on 3 residues after the read ends, and that part is filled in from the germline J gene. The V gene is TRBV11-2, the J gene TRBJ1-4; 7 positions match TRBD1. Unmatched junction bases numbered 2, after V lost 1 base and J lost 6 bases. Germline assignment: CDR1 SGHAT and CDR2 FQNNGV. The CDR3 is 14 amino acids. The DNA read from the CDR3 is TGTGCCAGCAGCTTAGCAGGGGGGTATGAAAAA. It yields the protein CASSLAGGYEK. The whole CDR3 is CASSLAGGYEKLFF.

Remarks on this clone: The read terminates 3 residues before the CDR3 end, so the remaining end is supplied by the germline J gene. This sequence joins TRBV29-1 and TRBJ2-2; no clear D gene. Per the germline V gene, CDR1 is SQVTM and CDR2 is ANQGSEA. The germline V and J ends were trimmed by 0 bases and 5 bases, with 7 bases remaining between them. The CDR3 runs 13 residues. The CDR3 DNA, read in part, is TGCAGCGTTGAAGAATCCCCTACCGGGGAG. Its protein is CSVEESPTGE. The whole CDR3 sequence reads CSVEESPTGELFF.

Judged by frequency, this clone is medium-sized. The missing CDR3 end, 3 residues past where the read stops, is filled in from the germline J gene. This chain uses TRBV19 with TRBJ1-2; the D gene is possibly TRBD1 (6 bases). The CDR3 has 12 residues. Trimming removed 10 bases from V and 2 bases from J, with 11 bases in between. Germline-derived CDR1 and CDR2 are LNHDA and SQIVND (reference sequence). The sequenced part of the CDR3 DNA is TGTGCCACCATGACAGGCAACTATGGC. Amino acid sequence: CATMTGNYG. The full-length CDR3 reads as CATMTGNYGYTF.

Comment on this clone: Coverage ceases 3 residues before the CDR3 finishes, and the germline J gene fills in the end. The chain links TRBV5-1 to TRBJ2-7, with D perhaps TRBD2 (6 bases). Per the germline V gene, CDR1 is SGHRS and CDR2 is YFSETQ. Trimming stripped 0 bases from V and 3 bases from J, with 10 bases between. The CDR3 is made up of 14 amino acids. Here the CDR3 reads CASSLGAGYYEQYF. Partial CDR3 DNA: TGCGCCAGCAGCTTGGGAGCGGGCTACTACGAG.

Concerning this clone itself: The CDR3 extends 3 residues past the end of the read, so its final part is completed from the germline J gene. The rearrangement links TRBV7-9 to TRBJ2-3; TRBD2 matches at 8 bases. This CDR3 has 15 amino acids. With 7 bases clipped from V and 4 bases from J, the junction kept 10 bases outside the gene matches. Germline CDR1 and CDR2: SEHNR and FQNEAQ (reference sequence). CDR3 bases read: TGTGCCAGCAACCCGGGACTAGTGGGGGCAGATACG. Translated: CASNPGLVGADT. The CDR3 as a whole reads CASNPGLVGADTQYF.

In regard to this clone: The observed sequence ends 3 residues before the CDR3 terminus, with the missing tail filled in from the germline J gene. The rearrangement joins TRBV11-1 to TRBJ2-1, with no clear D. CDR1 and CDR2 from the germline V gene are SGHAT and FQDESV (reference sequence). The CDR3 is 15 residues long. V shed 5 bases and J shed 0 bases, with 11 bases lying between them. The covered CDR3 bases are TGTGCCAGCAGCCTACGATCGAGCTCCTACAATGAG. Its protein is CASSLRSSSYNE. The complete CDR3 reads CASSLRSSSYNEQFF.

For this clone: From the germline J gene comes the end of the CDR3, since the read stops 3 residues before it. V and J are TRBV2 and TRBJ2-7; D remains ambiguous. V was trimmed by 7 bases and J by 3 bases, leaving 7 bases between them. Germline CDR1 reads SNHLY; CDR2 reads FYNNEI. This CDR3 has 11 residues. CDR3 region: CASTQDYEQYF. The CDR3 DNA, read in part, is TGTGCCAGCACCCAGGACTACGAG.

As concerns this clone: The CDR3 goes on 3 residues after the read ends, and that part is filled in from the germline J gene. The chain has TRBV20-1 and TRBJ1-5; TRBD1 agrees at 7 bases. This CDR3 comprises 16 residues. CDR1 is DFQATT and CDR2 is SNEGSKA in the germline V gene (reference sequence). V was pared by 4 bases and J by 1 base, with 10 bases of the junction left unmatched. The CDR3: CSATRDREASNQPQHF. The CDR3 bases that were read are TGCAGTGCTACCCGTGACAGGGAAGCCAGCAATCAGCCC.

Concerning this clone: The read falls 3 residues short of the CDR3 end, and the missing part is taken from the germline J gene. The gene calls are TRBV20-1 and TRBJ2-3; 10 bases are shared with TRBD2. The CDR3 has 16 residues. V lost 3 bases and J lost 3; bases outside the gene matches: 9. Per the germline V gene, CDR1 is DFQATT and CDR2 is SNEGSKA (reference sequence). The sequenced part of the CDR3 DNA is TGCAGTGCTAGCTCCTTAAGCGGGGGGGCGACAGATACG. It translates to CSASSLSGGATDT. The whole CDR3 sequence is CSASSLSGGATDTQYF.

On this clone: The CDR3 is cut off 3 residues early in the read; its end comes from the germline J gene. V gene TRBV2 combines with J gene TRBJ1-5; the D is unclear. Germline V gene lookup returns CDR1 SNHLY and CDR2 FYNNEI. V was cut by 8 bases and J by 0 bases, with 11 bases left in between. The CDR3 runs 14 residues. The CDR3 loop is CASVDTSSNQPQHF. The sequenced CDR3 bases are TGTGCCAGCGTCGACACTTCTAGCAATCAGCCC.

Comments on this clone: The read finishes 3 residues shy of the CDR3 end, and the germline J gene is used to complete it. J is TRBJ1-1 and V is TRBV6-1; 7 bases map to TRBD1. Germline loops: CDR1 MNHNS, CDR2 SASEGT. The CDR3 is made up of 12 amino acids. CDR3 residues: CASSEGQQEAFF. CDR3 bases read: TGTGCCAGCAGTGAGGGACAGCAAGAA.

Points on this clone: From the germline J gene comes the end of the CDR3, since the read stops 3 residues before it. The rearrangement joins TRBV18 to TRBJ1-2, with 7 bases that match TRBD1. The germline gives CDR1 KGHSH, CDR2 LQKENI. The CDR3 totals 15 residues. After removal of 0 bases from V and 1 base from J, the junction contained 2 bases not matched to a gene. CDR3 residues: CASSPPGTVNYGYTF. The covered CDR3 bases are TGTGCCAGCTCACCACCGGGGACAGTTAACTATGGC.

Concerning this clone itself: The read falls 3 residues short of the CDR3 end, and the missing part is taken from the germline J gene. The J gene is TRBJ1-1, the V gene TRBV4-2, with TRBD1 as a possible D gene (5 bases). The CDR3 is made up of 17 amino acids. With 3 bases removed from V and 1 base from J, the gap between germline ends came to 18 bases. The V gene's germline CDR1 is LGHNA and CDR2 YNFKEQ. CDR3 sequence reads: CASSQDGGTPGNTEAFF. Incomplete CDR3 DNA: TGTGCCAGCAGCCAGGACGGGGGGACCCCCGGGAACACTGAA.

About this clone: The read terminates 3 residues before the CDR3 end, so the remaining end is supplied by the germline J gene. The chain couples TRBV11-2 to TRBJ1-1, with no clear D. The V gene lost 5 bases and the J gene lost 6 bases, with 19 bases spanning the gap. Germline V lookup: CDR1 SGHAT, CDR2 FQNNGV. CDR3 size: 15 residues. This CDR3 reads CASSHPHVDTPEAFF. The sequenced CDR3 bases are TGTGCCAGCAGCCACCCACACGTTGACACTCCTGAA. The whole variable domain, remainder taken from reference TRBV11-2 and TRBJ1-1, is EAGVAQSPRYKIIEKRQSVAFWCNPISGHATLYWYQQILGQGPKLLIQFQNNGVVDDSQLPKDRFSAERLKGVDSTLKIQPAKLEDSAVYLCASSHPHVDTPEAFFGQGTRLTVV.

To note about this clone: The read ends 3 residues early relative to the CDR3; the germline J gene fills the gap. The chain is built from TRBV11-2 and TRBJ2-5; a weak D match, TRBD2 (6 bases). Trimming removed 5 bases at V and 5 bases at J, with 9 bases between. CDR1 and CDR2 (germline): SGHAT, FQNNGV. This CDR3 is 12 amino acids long. This CDR3 reads CASSLAGETQYF. The CDR3 bases that were read are TGTGCCAGCAGCCTCGCGGGGGAGACC.

CDR3: CAISNRAPGELFF. The sequenced CDR3 bases are TGTGCCATCAGCAACAGGGCCCCCGGGGAG. The chain has TRBV10-3 and TRBJ2-2, with D perhaps matching TRBD1 (6 bases). The read terminates 3 residues before the CDR3 end, so the remaining end is supplied by the germline J gene. V was cut by 6 bases and J by 6 bases, with 11 bases left in between. The CDR3 is 13 residues long. CDR1 and CDR2 from the germline V gene are ENHRY and SYGVKD.

CDR3 DNA, as far as it was read: TGTGCCAGCACTACAGGGGGCCGGGAGACC. Translated: CASTTGGRET. The complete CDR3 reads CASTTGGRETQYF. The V call is TRBV12-3 or TRBV12-4, the J call TRBJ2-5; 9 nucleotides match TRBD1. The CDR3 end falls 3 residues outside the read, so it is completed with the germline J gene. The V gene end was trimmed by 7 bases and the J gene end by 5 bases; junction bases not matched to a gene: 5. CDR3 size: 13 residues.

As to this clone: Read coverage stops 3 residues before the CDR3 terminus; the germline J gene supplies the remainder. The rearrangement links TRBV20-1 to TRBJ2-3; TRBD2 matches 8 bases. Germline V lookup: CDR1 DFQATT, CDR2 SNEGSKA (reference sequence). V lost 1 base, J lost 4 bases, and 4 bases stayed unmatched. This CDR3 is built from 14 residues. The chain's CDR3 is CSARAPTSADTQYF. CDR3 DNA (partial): TGCAGTGCTAGAGCCCCGACTAGCGCAGATACG.

Concerning this clone: The sequence runs out 3 residues before the end of the CDR3; the remainder is reconstructed from the germline J gene. J is TRBJ2-5 and V is TRBV10-2, with a possible D match to TRBD1 (6 bases). Looked up from germline, CDR1 is WSHSY and CDR2 is SAAADI. This CDR3 spans 15 amino acids. Trimming took 0 bases from V and 5 from J, leaving 13 bases between them. The CDR3 DNA, read in part, is TGCGCCAGCAGTGAGTCGACAGGTTGGGGGGAGACC. It codes for CASSESTGWGET. The whole CDR3 is CASSESTGWGETQYF.

The CDR3 sequence: CAWSEGHPEAFF. The CDR3 bases that were read are TGTGCCTGGAGTGAGGGACATCCTGAA. The chain is built from TRBV30 and TRBJ1-1; D is perhaps TRBD1 (6 bases). The CDR3 extends 3 residues past the end of the read, so its final part is completed from the germline J gene. CDR3 length: 12 amino acids. Per the germline V gene, CDR1 is GTSNPN and CDR2 is SVGIG (reference sequence). V lost 1 base to trimming and J lost 6 bases, with 9 bases between them. Variable domain in full (rest from reference TRBV30 and TRBJ1-1): SQTIHQWPATLVQPVGSPLSLECTVEGTSNPNLYWYRQAAGRGLQLLFYSVGIGQISSEVPQNLSASRPQDRQFILSSKKLLLSDSGFYLCAWSEGHPEAFFGQGTRLTVV.

In regard to this clone: The CDR3 end is not reached by the read, which stops 3 residues before it; the germline J gene fills it in. The rearrangement uses TRBV19 and TRBJ2-2; 7 positions match TRBD2. There are 14 residues in the CDR3. Unmatched junction bases numbered 4, after V lost 2 bases and J lost 7 bases. CDR1 is LNHDA, CDR2 SQIVND, per germline (reference sequence). CDR3 in amino acids: CASSIPGGIGELFF. The CDR3 bases that were read are TGTGCCAGTAGTATACCCGGGGGGATCGGGGAG. Combining the CDR3 with reference TRBV19 and TRBJ2-2 gives the whole variable domain DGGITQSPKYLFRKEGQNVTLSCEQNLNHDAMYWYRQDPGQGLRLIYYSQIVNDFQKGDIAEGYSVSREKKESFPLTVTSAQKNPTAFYLCASSIPGGIGELFFGEGSRLTVL.

On this clone itself: The CDR3 goes on 3 residues after the read ends, and that part is filled in from the germline J gene. This chain uses TRBV19 with TRBJ1-4, with 8 bases identical to TRBD1. In germline, CDR1 is LNHDA, CDR2 SQIVND (reference sequence). The CDR3 extends over 14 amino acids. The V segment lost 7 bases and the J segment 0 bases; nucleotides outside the gene matches: 1. The sequenced part of the CDR3 DNA is TGTGCCAGTACAGGGGGCTCAACTAATGAAAAA. It encodes CASTGGSTNEK. Given in full, the CDR3 is CASTGGSTNEKLFF.

Notes on this clone: The sequence runs out 3 residues before the end of the CDR3; the remainder is reconstructed from the germline J gene. The V and J genes are TRBV19 and TRBJ1-5; D may be TRBD1 (5 bases). CDR1 is LNHDA and CDR2 is SQIVND in the germline V gene (reference sequence). V shed 3 bases and J shed 0 bases, with 15 bases lying between them. The CDR3 has 17 residues. Partial CDR3 DNA: TGTGCCAGTAGTATCCCCGGGGGAAGATATAGCAATCAGCCC. Protein product: CASSIPGGRYSNQP. The entire CDR3 protein is CASSIPGGRYSNQPQHF.

As regards this clone: The observed sequence ends 3 residues before the CDR3 terminus, with the missing tail filled in from the germline J gene. The V and J genes are TRBV10-2 and TRBJ2-1; 14 nucleotides agree with TRBD2. This CDR3 comprises 15 residues. Germline loops: CDR1 WSHSY, CDR2 SAAADI. With V trimmed by 5 bases and J by 4 bases, 1 base remained unmatched. This chain's CDR3 is CASSRTSGRYNEQFF. CDR3 bases read: TGCGCCAGCAGTCGGACTAGCGGGAGGTACAATGAG.

In the case of this clone: The sequence runs out 3 residues before the end of the CDR3; the remainder is reconstructed from the germline J gene. The J gene is TRBJ1-3, the V gene TRBV5-1; TRBD1 is a possible D gene (5 bases). V was trimmed by 4 bases and J by 0 bases, leaving 14 bases between them. The germline gives CDR1 SGHRS, CDR2 YFSETQ. This CDR3 region has 16 residues. The CDR3 spells CASSPEAGSSGNTIYF. CDR3 DNA (partial): TGCGCCAGCAGCCCGGAGGCAGGGTCCTCTGGAAACACC.

CDR3 loop: CSVVKGAGDTEAFF. The CDR3 DNA, read in part, is TGCAGCGTTGTTAAGGGCGCGGGGGACACTGAA. J is TRBJ1-1 and V is TRBV29-1; D is perhaps TRBD1 (5 bases). Sequencing ends 3 residues short of the CDR3 end; the germline J gene provides the rest. CDR1 is SQVTM and CDR2 is ANQGSEA in the germline V gene. The CDR3 is made up of 14 amino acids. The V end lost 4 bases, the J end lost 3 bases, and 15 bases lay between the germline ends.

Remarks on this clone: The read terminates 3 residues ahead of where the CDR3 ends, so the germline J gene completes it. The chain carries TRBV20-1 and TRBJ2-1; 8 nucleotides match TRBD2. The CDR3 consists of 15 residues. Germline V gene lookup returns CDR1 DFQATT and CDR2 SNEGSKA (reference sequence). The trim removed 6 bases at V and 8 bases at J, leaving 15 bases unmatched. This chain's CDR3 is CSANEGGGRLYEQFF. CDR3 bases read: TGCAGTGCAAATGAGGGTGGCGGGAGGCTATATGAG.

Note on this clone: From the germline J gene comes the end of the CDR3, since the read stops 3 residues before it. This chain uses TRBV19 with TRBJ2-6; 9 bases are a match to TRBD1. CDR1 is LNHDA and CDR2 is SQIVND in the germline V gene (reference sequence). V was clipped by 4 bases and J by 4 bases; unmatched bases: 8. The CDR3 extends over 17 amino acids. CDR3 region: CASSRVQGQGGANVLTF. The CDR3 DNA, read in part, is TGTGCCAGTAGTAGGGTCCAGGGACAGGGCGGGGCCAACGTC.

With respect to this clone: The read finishes 3 residues shy of the CDR3 end, and the germline J gene is used to complete it. The rearrangement joins TRBV7-9 to TRBJ1-2, with a weak D call TRBD1 (5 bases). This CDR3 has 14 residues. Trimming took off 5 bases at V and 4 bases at J, with 14 bases between the two ends. Germline V gene sequence: CDR1 SEHNR, CDR2 FQNEAQ (reference sequence). Incomplete CDR3 DNA: TGTGCCAGCAGCAACCCTAAGGGGTCCTATGGC. Translating gives CASSNPKGSYG. The whole CDR3 is CASSNPKGSYGYTF.

Concerning this clone itself: From the germline J gene comes the end of the CDR3, since the read stops 3 residues before it. The chain links TRBV6-1 to TRBJ1-2; D unresolved. There are 12 residues in the CDR3. Per germline, CDR1 MNHNS and CDR2 SASEGT. The sequenced CDR3 bases are TGTGCCAGCAGTGAAGGGACTTACGGC. Encoded protein: CASSEGTYG. Given in full, the CDR3 is CASSEGTYGYTF.